This T cell receptor (beta chain) was sequenced for a study of shared clonotypes between healthy human individuals. Across the study: Each donor's CD8 memory used one plate, CD8 naive two, each CD4 subset three.

Repertoires were generated with immunoSEQ multiplex PCR, while TCRdb's copy carries only in-frame clones and drops some. This sample has millions of clones; about 92% occur once, and the top ten carry 0.39%. Study conclusions and caveats: Generation probabilities were higher for clonotypes shared across all four sorted-subset donors than for unshared ones. Sequencing depth was expected to influence donor clonotype sharing.

Trimming cost V 2 bases and J 2 bases, with 10 bases left between them. The CDR3 contains 15 residues. The germline V gene encodes CDR1 SGHTA and CDR2 FQGNSA. Of note for this clone: Its cognate antigen is unknown.

The sequence came from a man younger than 35 in good health. Some clones in this sample may be carry-over from other donors' samples. The material sequenced was naive CD4+ T cells from PBMCs. Indicated subset: CD45RA+ positively selected. The chain couples TRBV7-2 to TRBJ1-5, with unresolved D. CDR3 amino acids: CASSLQFLGNQPQHF. CDR3 in DNA: TGTGCCAGCAGCTTACAGTTCCTTGGCAATCAGCCCCAGCATTTT. The variable domain in full, completed from reference TRBV7-2 and TRBJ1-5, reads GAGVSQSPSNKVTEKGKDVELRCDPISGHTALYWYRQSLGQGLEFLIYFQGNSAPDKSGLPSDRFSAERTGGSVSTLTIQRTQQEDSAVYLCASSLQFLGNQPQHFGDGTRLSIL.